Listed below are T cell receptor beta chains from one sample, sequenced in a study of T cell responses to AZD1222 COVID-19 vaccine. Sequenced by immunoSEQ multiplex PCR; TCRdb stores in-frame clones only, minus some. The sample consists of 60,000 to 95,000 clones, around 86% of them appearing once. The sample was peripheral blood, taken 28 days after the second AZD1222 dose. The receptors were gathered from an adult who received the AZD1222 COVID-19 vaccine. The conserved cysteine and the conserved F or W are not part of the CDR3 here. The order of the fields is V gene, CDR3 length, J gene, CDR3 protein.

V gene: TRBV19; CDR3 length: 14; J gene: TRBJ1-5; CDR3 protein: ASSVWTGDSNQPQH
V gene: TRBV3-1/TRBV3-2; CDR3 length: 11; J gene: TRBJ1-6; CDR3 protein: ASSQTPVSPLH
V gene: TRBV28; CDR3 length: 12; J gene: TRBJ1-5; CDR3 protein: ASSLRHGNQPQH
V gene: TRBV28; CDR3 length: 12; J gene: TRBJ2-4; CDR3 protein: ASSPRLAKNIQY
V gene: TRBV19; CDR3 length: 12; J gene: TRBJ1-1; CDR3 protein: ASRTGGMNTEAF
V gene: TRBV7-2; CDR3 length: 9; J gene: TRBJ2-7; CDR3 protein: ASSLAGEQY
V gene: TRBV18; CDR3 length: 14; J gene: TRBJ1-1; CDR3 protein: ASSPILSLGNTEAF
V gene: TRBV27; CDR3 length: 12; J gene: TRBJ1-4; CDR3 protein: ASRPPDWTEKLF
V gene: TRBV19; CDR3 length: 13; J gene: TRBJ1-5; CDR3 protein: ASSSMEMRNQPQH
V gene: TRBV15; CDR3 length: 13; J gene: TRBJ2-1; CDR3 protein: ATSNRTQGRGEQF
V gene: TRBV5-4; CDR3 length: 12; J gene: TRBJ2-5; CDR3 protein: ASSFSGGQETQY
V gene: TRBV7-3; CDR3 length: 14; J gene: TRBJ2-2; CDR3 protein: ASSLLGRGLSGELF
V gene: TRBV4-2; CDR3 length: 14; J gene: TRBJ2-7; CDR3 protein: ASSQDVGTVGWEQY
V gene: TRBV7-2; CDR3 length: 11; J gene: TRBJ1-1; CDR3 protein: ASSLAENTEAF
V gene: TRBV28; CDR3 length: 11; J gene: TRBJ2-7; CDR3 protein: ASSSPDRYEQY
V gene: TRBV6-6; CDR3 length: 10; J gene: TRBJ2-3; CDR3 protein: ASRGLRSTQY
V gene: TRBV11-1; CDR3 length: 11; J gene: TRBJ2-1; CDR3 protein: ASSLGYAGLTF
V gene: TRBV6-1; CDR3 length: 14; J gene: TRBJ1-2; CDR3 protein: ASSDPFRGPNYGYT
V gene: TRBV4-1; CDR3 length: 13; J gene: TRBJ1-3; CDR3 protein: ASRPQTGSGNTIY
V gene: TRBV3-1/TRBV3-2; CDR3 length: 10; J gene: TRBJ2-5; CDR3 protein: ASSQVSETQY
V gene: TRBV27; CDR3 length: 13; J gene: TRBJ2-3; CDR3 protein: ASSLYRTGTDTQY
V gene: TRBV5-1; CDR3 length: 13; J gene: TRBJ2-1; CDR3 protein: ASSLRIRGGNEQF
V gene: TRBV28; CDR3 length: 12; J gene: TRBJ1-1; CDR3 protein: ASSLGGWNTEAF
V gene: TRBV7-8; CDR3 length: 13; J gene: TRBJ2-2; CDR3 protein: ASSSLRVVTGELF
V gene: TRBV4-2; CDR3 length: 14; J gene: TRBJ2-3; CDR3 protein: ASSYSGADSTDTQY
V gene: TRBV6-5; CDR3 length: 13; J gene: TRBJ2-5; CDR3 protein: ASSYRKVLQETQY
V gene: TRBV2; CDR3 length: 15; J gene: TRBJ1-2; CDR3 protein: ASSEEGRQGLLYGYT
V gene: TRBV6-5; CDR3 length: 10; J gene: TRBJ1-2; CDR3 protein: ASGTANYGYT
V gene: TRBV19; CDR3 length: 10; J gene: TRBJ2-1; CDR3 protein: ASQQGTDEQF
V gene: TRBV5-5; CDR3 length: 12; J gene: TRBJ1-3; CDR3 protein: ASSFSLEGNTIY
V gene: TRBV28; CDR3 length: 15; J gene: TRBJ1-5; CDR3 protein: ASSLLTGTGVRQPQH
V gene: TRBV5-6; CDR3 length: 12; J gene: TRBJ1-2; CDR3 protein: ASSLKDRIYGYT
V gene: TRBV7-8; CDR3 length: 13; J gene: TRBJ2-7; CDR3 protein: ASSLVASGGYEQY
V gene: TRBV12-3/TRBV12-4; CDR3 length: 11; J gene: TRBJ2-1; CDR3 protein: ASSDGDYNEQF
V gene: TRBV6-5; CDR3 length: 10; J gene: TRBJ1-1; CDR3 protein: ASMGQYTEAF
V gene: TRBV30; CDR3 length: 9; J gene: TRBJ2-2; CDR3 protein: AWSVGGELF
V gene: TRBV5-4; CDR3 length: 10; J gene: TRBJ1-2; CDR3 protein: ASSLRLYGYT
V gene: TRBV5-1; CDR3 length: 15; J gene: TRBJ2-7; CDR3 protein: ASSLEFGSPSTYEQY
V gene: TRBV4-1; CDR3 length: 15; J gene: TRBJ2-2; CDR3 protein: ASSPRNDRVGTGELF
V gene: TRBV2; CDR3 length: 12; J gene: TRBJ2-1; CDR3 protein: ASKERDAVNEQF
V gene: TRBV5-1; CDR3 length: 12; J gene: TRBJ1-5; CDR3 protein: ASSLGGRNQPQH
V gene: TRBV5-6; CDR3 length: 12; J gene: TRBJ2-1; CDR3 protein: ASSFRGYYNEQF
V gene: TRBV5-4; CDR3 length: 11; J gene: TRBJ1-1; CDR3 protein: ASSRGKGIEAF
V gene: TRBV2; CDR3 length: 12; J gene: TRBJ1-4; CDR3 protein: ASSEGTRAEKLF
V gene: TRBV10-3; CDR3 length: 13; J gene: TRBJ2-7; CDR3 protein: AISGSGLNSYEQY
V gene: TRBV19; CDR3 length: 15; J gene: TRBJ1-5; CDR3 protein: ASSISPGRDSNQSQH
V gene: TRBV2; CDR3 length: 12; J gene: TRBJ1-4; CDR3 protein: ASSFRATNEKLF
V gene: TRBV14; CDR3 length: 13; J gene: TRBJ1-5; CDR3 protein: ASSPAGGGNQPQH
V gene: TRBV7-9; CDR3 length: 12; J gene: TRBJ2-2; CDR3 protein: AVNRDSITGELF
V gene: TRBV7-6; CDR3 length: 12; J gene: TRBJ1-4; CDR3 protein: ASSLGRVNEKLF